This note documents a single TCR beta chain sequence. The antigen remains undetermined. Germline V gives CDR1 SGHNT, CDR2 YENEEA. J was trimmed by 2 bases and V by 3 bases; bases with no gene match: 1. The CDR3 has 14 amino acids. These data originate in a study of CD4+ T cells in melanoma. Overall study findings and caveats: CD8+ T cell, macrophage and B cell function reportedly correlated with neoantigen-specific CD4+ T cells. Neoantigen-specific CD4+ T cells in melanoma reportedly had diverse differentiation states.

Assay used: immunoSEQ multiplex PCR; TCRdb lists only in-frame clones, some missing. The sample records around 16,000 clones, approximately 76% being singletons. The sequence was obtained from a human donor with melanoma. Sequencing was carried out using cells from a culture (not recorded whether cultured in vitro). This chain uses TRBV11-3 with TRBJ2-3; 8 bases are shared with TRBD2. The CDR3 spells CASSFSGDTDTQYF. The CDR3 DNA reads TGTGCCAGCAGCTTTAGCGGGGACACAGATACGCAGTATTTT.